This passage covers 2 T cell receptor beta chains from one sample sequenced in a study of PD-L1 blockade in urothelial cancer. Noted time point: pretreatment peripheral blood. Data came from immunoSEQ multiplex PCR; TCRdb stores just in-frame clones and leaves some out. This sample has roughly 91,000 clones, with 85% to 90% found just once. Sequences were derived from PBMCs, sampled around atezolizumab (anti-PD-L1) treatment. All receptors come from a man in his fifties or sixties with urothelial cancer.

The rearrangement links TRBV5-1 to TRBJ2-5; TRBD1 is a possible D gene (6 bases). The CDR3 has 16 residues. CDR1 is SGHRS and CDR2 is YFSETQ in the germline V gene. Trimming removed 4 bases at V and 5 bases at J, with 21 bases between. CDR3 region: CASSPVPTGLEETQYF. The CDR3 DNA reads as TGCGCCAGCAGCCCGGTCCCGACAGGTCTCGAGGAGACCCAGTACTTC.

The chain links TRBV30 to TRBJ2-1; D is unresolved. V was pared by 5 bases and J by 4 bases, with 15 bases between. There are 14 residues in the CDR3. The germline V gene encodes CDR1 GTSNPN and CDR2 SVGIG (reference sequence). This CDR3 reads CAWVTTVTYNEQFF. The CDR3 DNA reads as TGTGCCTGGGTTACCACGGTGACTTACAATGAGCAGTTCTTC. Full variable domain (outside the CDR3, taken from reference TRBV30 and TRBJ2-1): SQTIHQWPATLVQPVGSPLSLECTVEGTSNPNLYWYRQAAGRGLQLLFYSVGIGQISSEVPQNLSASRPQDRQFILSSKKLLLSDSGFYLCAWVTTVTYNEQFFGPGTRLTVL.